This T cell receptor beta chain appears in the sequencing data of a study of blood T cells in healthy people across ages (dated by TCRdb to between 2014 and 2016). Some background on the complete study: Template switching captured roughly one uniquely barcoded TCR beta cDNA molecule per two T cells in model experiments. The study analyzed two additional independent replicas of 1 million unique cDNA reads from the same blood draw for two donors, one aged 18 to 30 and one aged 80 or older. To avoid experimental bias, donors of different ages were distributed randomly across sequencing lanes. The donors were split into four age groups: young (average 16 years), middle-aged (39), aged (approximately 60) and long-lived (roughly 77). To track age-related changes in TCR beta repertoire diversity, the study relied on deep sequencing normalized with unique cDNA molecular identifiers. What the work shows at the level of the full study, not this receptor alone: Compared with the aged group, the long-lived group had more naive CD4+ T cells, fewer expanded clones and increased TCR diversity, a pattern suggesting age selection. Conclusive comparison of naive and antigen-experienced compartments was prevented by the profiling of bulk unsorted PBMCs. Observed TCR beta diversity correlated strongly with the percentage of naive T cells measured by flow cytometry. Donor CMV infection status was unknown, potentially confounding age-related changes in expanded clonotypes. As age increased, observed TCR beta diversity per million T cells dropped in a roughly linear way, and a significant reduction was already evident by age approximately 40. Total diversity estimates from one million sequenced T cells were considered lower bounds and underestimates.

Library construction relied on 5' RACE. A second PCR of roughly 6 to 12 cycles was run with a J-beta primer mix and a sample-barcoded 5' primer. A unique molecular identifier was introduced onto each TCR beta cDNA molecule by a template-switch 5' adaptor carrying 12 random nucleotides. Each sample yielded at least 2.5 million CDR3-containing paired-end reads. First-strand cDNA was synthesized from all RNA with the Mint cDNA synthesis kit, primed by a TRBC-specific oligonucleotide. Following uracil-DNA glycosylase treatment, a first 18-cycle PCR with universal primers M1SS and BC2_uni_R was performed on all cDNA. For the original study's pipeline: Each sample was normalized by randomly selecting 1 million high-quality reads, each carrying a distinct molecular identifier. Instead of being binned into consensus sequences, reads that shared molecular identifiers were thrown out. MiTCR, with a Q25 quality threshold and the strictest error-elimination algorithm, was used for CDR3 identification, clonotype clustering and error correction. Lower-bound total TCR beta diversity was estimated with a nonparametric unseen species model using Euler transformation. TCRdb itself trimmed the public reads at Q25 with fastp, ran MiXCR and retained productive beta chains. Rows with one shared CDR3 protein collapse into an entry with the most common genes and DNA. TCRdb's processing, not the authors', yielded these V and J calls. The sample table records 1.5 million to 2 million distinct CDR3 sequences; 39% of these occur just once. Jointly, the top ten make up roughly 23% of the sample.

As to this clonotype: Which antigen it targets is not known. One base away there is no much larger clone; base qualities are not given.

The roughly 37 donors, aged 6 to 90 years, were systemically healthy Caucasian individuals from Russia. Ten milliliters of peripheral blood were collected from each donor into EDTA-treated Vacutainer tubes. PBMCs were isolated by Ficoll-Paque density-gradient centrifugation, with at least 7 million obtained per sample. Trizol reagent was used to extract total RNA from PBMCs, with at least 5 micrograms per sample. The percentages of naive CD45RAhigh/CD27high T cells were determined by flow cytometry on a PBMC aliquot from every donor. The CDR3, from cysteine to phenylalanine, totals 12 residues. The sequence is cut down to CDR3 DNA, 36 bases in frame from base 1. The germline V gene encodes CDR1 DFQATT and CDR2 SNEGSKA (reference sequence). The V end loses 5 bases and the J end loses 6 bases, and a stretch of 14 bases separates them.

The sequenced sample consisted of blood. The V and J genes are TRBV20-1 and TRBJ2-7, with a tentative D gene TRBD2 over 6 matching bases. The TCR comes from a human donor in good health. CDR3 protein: CSALGPSVEQYF. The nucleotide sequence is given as TGCAGTGCTTTAGGACCTAGCGTCGAGCAGTACTTC.